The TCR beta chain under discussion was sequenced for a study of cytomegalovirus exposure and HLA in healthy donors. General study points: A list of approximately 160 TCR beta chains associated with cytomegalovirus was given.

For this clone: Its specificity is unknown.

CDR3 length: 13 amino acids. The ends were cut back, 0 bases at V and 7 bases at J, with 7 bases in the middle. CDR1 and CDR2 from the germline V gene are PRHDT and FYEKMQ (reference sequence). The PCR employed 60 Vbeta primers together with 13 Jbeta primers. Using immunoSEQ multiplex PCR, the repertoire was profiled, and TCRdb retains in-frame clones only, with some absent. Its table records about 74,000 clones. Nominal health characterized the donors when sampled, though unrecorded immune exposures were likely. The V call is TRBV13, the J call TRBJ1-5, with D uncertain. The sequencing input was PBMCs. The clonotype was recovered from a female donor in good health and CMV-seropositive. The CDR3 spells CASSLGAAQPQHF. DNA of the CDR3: TGTGCCAGCAGCTTAGGGGCGGCACAGCCCCAGCATTTT.